Described below is a single T cell receptor beta chain sequence and its context. What this receptor recognizes is not known. It has no much larger one-base neighbor in the sample; base qualities were not kept. Synthetic TCR analog templates were spiked into each PCR to estimate absolute template abundance from read counts. The immunoSEQ assay was used to amplify TCRbeta CDR3 regions from genomic DNA with bias-controlled V and J gene primers. Sequencing of rearranged TCRbeta segments was performed at approximately 20X coverage. The study's processing was this. Sequencing errors were corrected by clustering, and CDR3s were annotated against IMGT so that V, D and J genes could be assigned. Downstream analyses used only productive TCRbeta rearrangements, leaving out any out-of-frame or stop-codon sequences. Clonality was computed as one minus Shannon entropy normalized by the log of the number of unique productive sequences. Fisher's exact test with Benjamini-Hochberg correction, at a threshold of adjusted p below 0.01, was used to find clones that differed between time points or between blood and tumor. TCRdb obtained this table from immuneACCESS and retained in-frame rearrangements with V and J assigned. These tables miss some clones; where compared with another copy, unresolved V genes account for less than half of the shortfall, and the remainder is unexplained. The DNA was the basis for D and trimming; V, J and clone size are from that table. The sample table lists tens of thousands of clones, 81% of them with a count of one. Around 3.2% of the sample goes to the ten largest clones.

Unmatched junction bases come to 15, with V trimmed by 1 base and J by 6 bases. The CDR3 sequence holds 18 residues, the cysteine and phenylalanine included. The DNA shown is the 54-base CDR3, in frame from base 1. Via the germline V gene, CDR1 is SGHAT and CDR2 FQNNGV. The label giving this sample's time point can be read as: pretreatment peripheral blood. The cohort included roughly 30 patients with locally advanced or metastatic urothelial carcinoma who were treated at Memorial Sloan Kettering on a trial protocol. Peripheral blood mononuclear cells were collected pretreatment and during treatment, with between 1 and 8 total time points per patient. The Qiagen DNeasy Blood extraction kit was used to purify genomic DNA from total PBMCs and from tumor samples. Collected pretreatment and during treatment, PBMCs were isolated and stored as previously described. This specimen belongs to a study of PD-L1 blockade in urothelial cancer (dated by TCRdb to 2016 to 2017). A note on the overall study: Every patient began therapy in 2014 and was given atezolizumab 1,200 mg intravenously every 3 weeks. Patients had an ECOG performance status of 0 or 1 and had received between 0 and 3 prior chemotherapy regimens. Fewer than ten patients reached durable clinical benefit, while 20 to 25 patients did not. Whole exome sequencing and RNA sequencing of pretreatment tumors were performed alongside TCR sequencing in the same patients. Blood samples gave a median of 141,255 T cells and under 85,000 unique TCRs, with a median clonality of roughly 0.08. Pretreatment tumor samples, along with matched peripheral blood collected serially before and after atezolizumab treatment, underwent TCR sequencing. Durable clinical benefit was defined as progression-free survival longer than 6 months, and TCR features were also tested against progression-free and overall survival. Somatic, immune and clinical correlates of response to PD-L1 blockade with atezolizumab in urothelial cancer were the focus of an exploratory multi-omic analysis. Blood samples were analyzed 3 weeks after the start of treatment (second dose) and 6 weeks after the start of treatment. Twenty-five of 29 patients were males with bladder-origin urothelial cancer, and about 65% of the roughly 29 reported a prior smoking history. Twenty-nine patients had pretreatment blood TCR-seq, around 25 had at least one posttreatment blood collection, and around 25 had tumor TCR-seq.

What the research found in general, with its limitations: Because the sample size was small (n of about 29) and many exploratory analyses were performed, the results are intended to be hypothesis-generating. Patients with durable benefit showed greater expansion of tumor-associated TCR clones in peripheral blood 3 weeks after starting treatment (n of about 20, p = 0.022). Improved progression-free and overall survival was found to be associated with pretreatment peripheral blood TCR clonality below the median.

The receptor was isolated from a man in his 70s with urothelial cancer. The sequence joins TRBV11-2 to TRBJ2-1; 7 bases in the junction line up with TRBD2. The sample consisted of PBMCs, taken around atezolizumab (anti-PD-L1) treatment. The base sequence is TGTGCCAGCAGCTTAGCTCTAGCGGTAGGGCGGATGGGCAATGAGCAGTTCTTC. Its amino acids are CASSLALAVGRMGNEQFF. Outside the CDR3, residues come from the reference TRBV11-2 and TRBJ2-1 proteins, so the full variable domain is: EAGVAQSPRYKIIEKRQSVAFWCNPISGHATLYWYQQILGQGPKLLIQFQNNGVVDDSQLPKDRFSAERLKGVDSTLKIQPAKLEDSAVYLCASSLALAVGRMGNEQFFGPGTRLTVL.